The present TCR beta chain was sequenced within a study of neurological immune-mediated disorders. Of note for this clonotype: Its antigen is unidentified.

CDR1 is SNHLY, CDR2 FYNNEI, per germline. Trimming pared 9 bases from V and 6 bases from J, leaving 19 bases between. The CDR3 extends over 14 amino acids. Each CDR3 protein is one row after TCRdb ran MiXCR on the 5' RACE reads. Here the sample spans about 84,000 distinct CDR3 sequences, 9% to 12% being singletons. Whole-study results and caveats: The highest TCR clonal expansion occurred in HTLV-1-associated myelopathy; multiple sclerosis fell below healthy controls.

Maryland, USA blood bank volunteers served as healthy controls. The clonotype was recovered from a man between 40 and 49 years old in good health. The chain combines TRBV2 with TRBJ2-3; D unclear. Source material: PBMCs. The CDR3 DNA is TGTGCCAGAGGGCCATCTCCTGCTAGGGATACGCAGTATTTT. Translating it yields CARGPSPARDTQYF.